The next 25 T cell receptor beta chains were all read from a single sample in a study of blood T cell repertoires in COVID-19. Clones were read by immunoSEQ multiplex PCR, and TCRdb kept only the in-frame ones, dropping some. This table has some 150,000 clones, roughly 89% appearing once. Material for sequencing was PBMCs or T cells enriched from blood (not recorded which). Receptors originate from a woman aged 45-65 years who had been exposed to COVID-19.

This chain uses TRBV5-4 with TRBJ1-1; TRBD1 matches at 11 bases. Losses at the gene ends were 4 bases for V and 10 bases for J; bases not matched to a gene: 3. In germline, CDR1 is SGHNT, CDR2 YYREEE (reference sequence). This CDR3 is built from 12 residues. CDR3 region: CASSDGTGGAFF. The CDR3 nucleotides are TGTGCCAGCAGCGACGGGACAGGGGGAGCTTTCTTT.

The J gene is TRBJ1-3, the V gene TRBV4-2, with TRBD1 as a possible D gene (5 bases). Trimming cost V 4 bases and J 0 bases, with 10 bases left between them. The CDR3 runs to 15 residues. Germline V CDR1 and CDR2: LGHNA, YNFKEQ. The CDR3 is CASSLDSRSGNTIYF. CDR3 in DNA: TGTGCCAGCAGCCTAGACAGTCGCTCTGGAAACACCATATATTTT.

The chain is built from TRBV28 and TRBJ2-5; 9 bases line up with TRBD2. Germline V CDR1 and CDR2: MDHEN, SYDVKM. V lost 3 bases and J lost 4; bases outside the gene matches: 3. This CDR3 contains 14 residues. The CDR3 protein is CASSLGGRVETQYF. CDR3 nucleotide sequence: TGTGCCAGCAGTTTGGGCGGGAGGGTAGAGACCCAGTACTTC.

The rearrangement joins TRBV12-3 or TRBV12-4 to TRBJ2-1, with 7 bases that match TRBD2. Losses at the gene ends were 7 bases for V and 5 bases for J; bases not matched to a gene: 5. This CDR3 is 13 amino acids long. Written as DNA, the CDR3 is TGTGCCAGCAACCTGGGGGGGGACAATGAGCAGTTCTTC. This encodes CASNLGGDNEQFF.

This chain uses TRBV27 with TRBJ2-5, with D tentatively TRBD1 (6 bases). The germline V gene encodes CDR1 MNHEY and CDR2 SMNVEV (reference sequence). The CDR3 totals 14 residues. The germline V and J ends were trimmed by 5 bases and 0 bases, with 10 bases remaining between them. For the CDR3, the DNA is TGTGCCAGCAGTCGTTGGACAGACCAAGAGACCCAGTACTTC. Protein: CASSRWTDQETQYF.

The chain couples TRBV11-2 to TRBJ1-1; 7 bases line up with TRBD1. J gave up 6 bases and V 3 bases, and 7 bases lay outside the gene matches. Per germline, CDR1 SGHAT and CDR2 FQNNGV. This CDR3 contains 14 residues. The CDR3 protein is CASSFPGGTAEAFF. The CDR3 nucleotides read TGTGCCAGCAGCTTCCCCGGAGGGACAGCTGAAGCTTTCTTT.

The chain carries TRBV5-4 and TRBJ1-6; 8 nucleotides agree with TRBD1. This CDR3 is 15 amino acids long. V gave up 1 base and J gave up 8 bases; unmatched junction bases: 5. The germline V gene has CDR1 SGHNT and CDR2 YYREEE (reference sequence). This chain's CDR3 is CASSLPTGGYSPLHF. The CDR3, as DNA: TGTGCCAGCAGCTTGCCAACAGGGGGGTATTCACCCCTCCACTTT.

This clone was counted between two and nine times. The rearrangement joins TRBV5-4 to TRBJ2-7; TRBD2 is a possible D gene (5 bases). V dropped 0 bases and J dropped 5 bases, with 12 bases sitting between them. This CDR3 comprises 14 residues. Germline V lookup: CDR1 SGHNT, CDR2 YYREEE (reference sequence). CDR3 sequence: CASSLGASLDEQYF. In DNA form, the CDR3 reads TGTGCCAGCAGCTTGGGTGCTAGCCTCGACGAGCAGTACTTC.

This clone appeared a few times. The chain is built from TRBV5-4 and TRBJ2-3; 10 bases match TRBD2. The CDR3 totals 13 residues. V lost 9 bases, J lost 2 bases, and 3 bases stayed unmatched. CDR1 and CDR2 from the germline V gene are SGHNT and YYREEE (reference sequence). The CDR3 DNA sequence: TGTGCCAATAGCGGGAGGCCCACAGATACGCAGTATTTT. The encoded protein is CANSGRPTDTQYF.

This clone was seen a single time. The chain joins TRBV6-6 to TRBJ1-5; weak D call: TRBD1 (6 bases). Germline V CDR1 and CDR2: MNHNY, SVGAGI (reference sequence). Trimming left V 6 bases short and J 1 base short, with 10 bases between. The CDR3 covers 14 residues. For the CDR3, the DNA is TGTGCCAGCAGACAGGACAGCAGCAATCAGCCCCAGCATTTT. Residues: CASRQDSSNQPQHF.

The chain joins TRBV7-6 to TRBJ2-5; 9 nucleotides align to TRBD2. The CDR3 totals 16 residues. CDR1 and CDR2 from the germline V gene are SGHVS and FNYEAQ. Trimming removed 5 bases from V and 2 bases from J; junction bases left unmatched: 9. CDR3 region: CASSPRGAGGQETQYF. DNA for the CDR3: TGTGCCAGCAGCCCCCGGGGAGCGGGGGGTCAAGAGACCCAGTACTTC.

As regards this clone: One junction end does not reproduce the germline sequence, and a read error may be involved. The chain recombines TRBV29-1 with TRBJ1-2; no clear D. This CDR3 region has 10 residues. Germline CDR1 is SQVTM and CDR2 is ANQGSEA. CDR3 DNA: TGCAGCGTTGGCGGGGTATCACTCCACTTC. It is translated as CSVGGVSLHF. Full variable domain (outside the CDR3, taken from reference TRBV29-1 and TRBJ1-2): SAVISQKPSRDICQRGTSLTIQCQVDSQVTMMFWYRQQPGQSLTLIATANQGSEATYESGFVIDKFPISRPNLTFSTLTVSNMSPEDSSIYLCSVGGVSLHFGSGTRLTVV.

A single count supports this clone. V and J are TRBV11-2 and TRBJ2-7; tentative D call: TRBD2 (6 bases). Germline CDR1 is SGHAT and CDR2 is FQNNGV. The CDR3 runs 14 residues. The ends were cut back, 5 bases at V and 6 bases at J, with 17 bases in the middle. In DNA, the CDR3 is TGTGCCAGCAGCCAGCGCTTCCAGGGAGGCGAGCAGTACTTC. Its protein product is CASSQRFQGGEQYF.

V usage is TRBV11-2 and J usage is TRBJ2-5; 9 nucleotides match TRBD2. The J segment lost 9 bases and the V segment lost 5 bases, leaving 16 bases of the junction unmatched. This CDR3 comprises 16 residues. CDR1 and CDR2 from the germline V gene are SGHAT and FQNNGV. CDR3 residues: CASSPLRVAGEGAQYF. CDR3 coding DNA: TGTGCCAGCAGCCCTCTACGAGTAGCGGGGGAGGGGGCCCAGTACTTC.

The V call is TRBV5-1, the J call TRBJ2-1; possible D gene TRBD2, 6 bases. Germline CDR1 SGHRS, CDR2 YFSETQ. The CDR3 consists of 13 residues. Deletions cut 6 bases from V and 9 bases from J, with 16 bases between. DNA for the CDR3: TGCGCCAGCACGCCCGAATATAGCGGTGAGCAGTTCTTC. This translates into CASTPEYSGEQFF. Variable domain in full (rest from reference TRBV5-1 and TRBJ2-1): KAGVTQTPRYLIKTRGQQVTLSCSPISGHRSVSWYQQTPGQGLQFLFEYFSETQRNKGNFPGRFSGRQFSNSRSEMNVSTLELGDSALYLCASTPEYSGEQFFGPGTRLTVL.

The rearrangement links TRBV7-9 to TRBJ1-1, with a weak D call TRBD1 (6 bases). The CDR3 totals 14 residues. Trimming left V 4 bases short and J 7 bases short, with 16 bases between. Germline CDR1 SEHNR, CDR2 FQNEAQ (reference sequence). The CDR3: CASSSFRDTLEAFF. In nucleotides, the CDR3 is TGTGCCAGCAGCTCCTTCCGGGACACCCTTGAAGCTTTCTTT.

The J gene is TRBJ1-5, the V gene TRBV5-1; no clear D gene. CDR1 is SGHRS and CDR2 is YFSETQ in the germline V gene. The CDR3 is 13 amino acids. The germline V and J ends were trimmed by 5 bases and 4 bases, with 10 bases remaining between them. Written as DNA, the CDR3 is TGCGCCAGCAGTCGGACGGGAAATCAGCCCCAGCATTTT. Translated: CASSRTGNQPQHF.

This clone showed up just once. The chain recombines TRBV7-2 with TRBJ1-2; D unclear. CDR3 length: 15 amino acids. The germline CDR1 and CDR2 sequences are SGHTA and FQGNSA. With 4 bases removed from V and 2 bases from J, the gap between germline ends came to 14 bases. The CDR3 spells CASSSDVSGNYGYTF. The CDR3 DNA follows: TGTGCCAGCAGCTCCGATGTATCGGGGAACTATGGCTACACCTTC.

The rearrangement links TRBV9 to TRBJ1-1; 8 bases match TRBD1. Trimming at V came to 2 bases and at J to 4 bases, leaving 7 bases not matched to a gene. CDR3 length: 15 residues. CDR1 is SGDLS and CDR2 is YYNGEE in the germline V gene. The CDR3 DNA follows: TGTGCCAGCAGCGTTTCAGGGGGCAAGGGCACTGAAGCTTTCTTT. The encoded protein is CASSVSGGKGTEAFF.

CDR3 nucleotides: TGTGCCAGCAGCTTCGGGGGGGATGAGCAGTTCTTC. Encoded protein: CASSFGGDEQFF. The chain combines TRBV7-9 with TRBJ2-1; TRBD2 matches 8 bases. Germline-derived CDR1 and CDR2 are SEHNR and FQNEAQ (reference sequence). The CDR3 length is 12 residues. V shed 3 bases and J 8 bases; nucleotides not matched to a gene: 0.

This chain joins TRBV6-5 and TRBJ1-5, with D possibly matching TRBD1 (6 bases). The CDR3 spans 13 residues. Per the germline V gene, CDR1 is MNHEY and CDR2 is SVGAGI. The V gene lost 5 bases and the J gene lost 6 bases, with 11 bases spanning the gap. In DNA, the CDR3 is TGTGCCAGCAGTAGGGGGGGCCTTCAGCCCCAGCATTTT. Amino acid sequence: CASSRGGLQPQHF.

J is TRBJ2-1 and V is TRBV5-6; 11 nucleotides agree with TRBD1. CDR1 and CDR2 from the germline V gene are SGHDT and YYEEEE. Trimming took 3 bases from V and 4 from J; bases not matched to a gene: 6. This CDR3 has 16 residues. CDR3 in amino acids: CASSSTGTGGYNEQFF. DNA of the CDR3: TGTGCCAGCAGCTCGACCGGGACAGGGGGTTACAATGAGCAGTTCTTC. The entire variable domain, with the rest obtained from reference TRBV5-6 and TRBJ2-1, is as follows: DAGVTQSPTHLIKTRGQQVTLRCSPKSGHDTVSWYQQALGQGPQFIFQYYEEEERQRGNFPDRFSGHQFPNYSSELNVNALLLGDSALYLCASSSTGTGGYNEQFFGPGTRLTVL.

The rearrangement joins TRBV5-4 to TRBJ1-1, with 11 bases that match TRBD1. The CDR3 runs 15 residues. After removal of 2 bases from V and 5 bases from J, the junction contained 5 bases not matched to a gene. Germline V gene lookup returns CDR1 SGHNT and CDR2 YYREEE (reference sequence). Here the CDR3 DNA reads TGTGCCAGCAGCTTTTTTGGGACAGGGGGGACTGAAGCTTTCTTT. This encodes CASSFFGTGGTEAFF.

CDR3 in amino acids: CASSSLFGGGQFF. CDR3 DNA: TGTGCCAGCAGTTCCCTTTTCGGGGGGGGACAGTTCTTC. The V gene is TRBV6-2 or TRBV6-3, the J gene TRBJ2-1; the match to TRBD2 covers 8 bases. Germline V gene data show CDR1 as MNHEY and CDR2 as SVGEGT. The trim removed 4 bases at V and 13 bases at J, leaving 9 bases unmatched. The CDR3 sequence is 13 residues long.

J is TRBJ2-5 and V is TRBV14; possibly TRBD2 for D (5 bases). Trimming took 1 base from V and 2 from J, leaving 20 bases between them. This CDR3 is built from 18 residues. The V gene's germline CDR1 is SGHDN and CDR2 FVKESK. CDR3 residues: CASSQGPPLPRRQETQYF. Written as DNA, the CDR3 is TGTGCCAGCAGCCAAGGTCCGCCCTTACCCCGGAGGCAAGAGACCCAGTACTTC.